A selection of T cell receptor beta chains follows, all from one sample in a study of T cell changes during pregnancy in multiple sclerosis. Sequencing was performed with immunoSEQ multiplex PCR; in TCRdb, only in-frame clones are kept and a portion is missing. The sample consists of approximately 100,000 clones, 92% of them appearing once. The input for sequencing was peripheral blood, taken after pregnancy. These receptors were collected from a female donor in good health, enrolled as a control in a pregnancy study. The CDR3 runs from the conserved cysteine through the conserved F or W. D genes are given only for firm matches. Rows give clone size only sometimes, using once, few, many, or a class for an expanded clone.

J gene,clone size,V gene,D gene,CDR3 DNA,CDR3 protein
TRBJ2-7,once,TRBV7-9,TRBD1,TGTGCCAGCAGCCCCAGGACAGGGGGGTCTCCTCACGAGCAGTACTTC,CASSPRTGGSPHEQYF
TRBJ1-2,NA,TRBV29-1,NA,TGCAGCGTTGGATTCGCGGGGTTTAGGAACTATGGCTACACCTTC,CSVGFAGFRNYGYTF
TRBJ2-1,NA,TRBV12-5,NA,TGTGCTAGTGTTTCCTCCGGGCGGGGTTACTCCTACAATGAGCAGTTCTTC,CASVSSGRGYSYNEQFF
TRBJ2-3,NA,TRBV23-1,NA,TGCGCCAGCAGGTGGACAGCTCCCCCGAATACGCAGTATTTT,CASRWTAPPNTQYF
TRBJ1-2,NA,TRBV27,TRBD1,TGTGCCAGCACCTCGGGGACAGGGGCCCTCCCACACACCTTC,CASTSGTGALPHTF
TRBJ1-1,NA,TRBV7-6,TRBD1,TGTGCCAGCAGCTTAGTTTCGGGACAGGCCTGGGGGAACACTGAAGCTTTCTTT,CASSLVSGQAWGNTEAFF
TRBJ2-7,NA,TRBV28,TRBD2,TGTGCCAGCAGGGGTGGGGGACTAGGGTTCTACGAGCAGTACTTC,CASRGGGLGFYEQYF
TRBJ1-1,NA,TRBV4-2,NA,TGTGCCAGCAGCCAAGACATAGGCGGGAACACTGAAGCTTTCTTT,CASSQDIGGNTEAFF
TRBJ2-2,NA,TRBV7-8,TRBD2,TGTGCCAGCAGCTTCCGTAGCGGGAGATTGACCGGGGAGCTGTTTTTT,CASSFRSGRLTGELFF
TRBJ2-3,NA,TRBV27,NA,TGTGCCAGCAGTTTAGAGAACACAGATACGCAGTATTTT,CASSLENTDTQYF
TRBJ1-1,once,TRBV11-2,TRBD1,TGTGCCAGCAGCTTGGGACAGGGGACTGAAGCTTTCTTT,CASSLGQGTEAFF
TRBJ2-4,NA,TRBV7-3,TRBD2,TGTGCCAGCAGCTTAGGGCCTAGCGGAAGAAACATTCAGTACTTC,CASSLGPSGRNIQYF
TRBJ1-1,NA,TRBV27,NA,TGTGCCAGCAGTTTCTTCGGGGTTCAGGGGATGAACACTGAAGCTTTCTTT,CASSFFGVQGMNTEAFF
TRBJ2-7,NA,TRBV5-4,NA,TGTGCCAGCAGCCGCGACGGAGTCTTCTACGAGCAGTACTTC,CASSRDGVFYEQYF
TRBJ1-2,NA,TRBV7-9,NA,TGTGCCAGCAGCTTTTCAGGGTCGGATGGCTACACCTTC,CASSFSGSDGYTF
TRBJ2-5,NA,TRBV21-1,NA,TGTGCCAGCACCAGTCACCGGACTGTAGAAGAGACCCAGTACTTC,CASTSHRTVEETQYF
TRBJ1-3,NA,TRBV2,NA,TGTGCCAGCAGTGAACTCCGGGGACTCTCTGGAAACACCATATATTTT,CASSELRGLSGNTIYF
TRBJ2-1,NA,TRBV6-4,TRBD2,TGCCCCCCGGGAGGGCTGAATGAGCAGTTCTTC,CPPGGLNEQFF
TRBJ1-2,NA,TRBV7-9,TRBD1,TGTGCCAGCAGCCCGACAGGGGATAACTATGGCTACACCTTC,CASSPTGDNYGYTF
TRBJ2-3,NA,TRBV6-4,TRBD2,TGTGCCAGCAGTGTCCAGTCGGGGGGAGGCACAGATACGCAGTATTTT,CASSVQSGGGTDTQYF
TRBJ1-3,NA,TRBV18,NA,TGTGCCAGCTCAACGACAGTAGATTCTGGAAACACCATATATTTT,CASSTTVDSGNTIYF
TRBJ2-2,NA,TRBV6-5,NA,TGTGCCAGCAGTTACTTCTCCACAGGGACCGGGGAGCTGTTTTTT,CASSYFSTGTGELFF
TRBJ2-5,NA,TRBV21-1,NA,TGTGCCAGCAGCAAATGGCCCGGACTGTACCAAGAGACCCAGTACTTC,CASSKWPGLYQETQYF
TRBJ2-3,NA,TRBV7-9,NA,TGTGCCAGCAGCTCACCCGGGATAAGCACAGATACGCAGTATTTT,CASSSPGISTDTQYF
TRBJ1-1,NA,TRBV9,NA,TGTGCCAGCAAAAGGGGTCCTGAAGCTTTCTTT,CASKRGPEAFF
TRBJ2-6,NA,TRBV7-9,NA,TGTGCCAGCAGCTTAATCGGGTCCGGGGCCAACGTCCTGACTTTC,CASSLIGSGANVLTF
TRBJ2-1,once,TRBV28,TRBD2,TGTGCCAGCAGTCCTCTACTAGCGATTAATGAGCAGTTCTTC,CASSPLLAINEQFF
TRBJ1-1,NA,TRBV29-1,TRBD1,TGCAGCGTTGAAGGAGAGGGGGCTTCTGAAGCTTTCTTC,CSVEGEGASEAFF
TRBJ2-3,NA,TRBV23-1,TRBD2,TGCGCCAGCAGCCCCCCCCGGCAGGCGGGGGGTGATACGCAGTATTTT,CASSPPRQAGGDTQYF
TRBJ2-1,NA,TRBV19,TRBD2,TGTGCCAGTCTAGCGGGAGGGAGCTCCTACAATGAGCAGTTCTTC,CASLAGGSSYNEQFF
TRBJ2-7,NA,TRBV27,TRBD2,TGTGCCAGCAGTCAATATGGACTAGCGGGATCTTCCTCCTACGAGCAGTACTTC,CASSQYGLAGSSSYEQYF
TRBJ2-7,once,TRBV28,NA,TGTGCCAGCAGTCGCGAAAACCACGAGCAGTACTTC,CASSRENHEQYF
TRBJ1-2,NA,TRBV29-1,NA,TGCAGCGTTGGGTCTGGGGGGGGGCTAGCTAACTATGGCTACACCTTC,CSVGSGGGLANYGYTF
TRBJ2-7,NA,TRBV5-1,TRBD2,TGCGCCAGCAGCGCCGGGACTACCTACCTATACGAGCAGTACTTC,CASSAGTTYLYEQYF
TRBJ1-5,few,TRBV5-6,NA,TGTGCCAGCAGTACCGTCAGGGATGATCAGCCCCAGCATTTT,CASSTVRDDQPQHF
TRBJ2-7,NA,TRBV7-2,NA,TGTGCCAGCAGCTCGTTAGTGGACAGCCTCTACGAGCAGTACTTC,CASSSLVDSLYEQYF
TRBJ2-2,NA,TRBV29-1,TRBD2,TGCAGCGTCTCTAGCGGATTGAACACCGGGGAGCTGTTTTTT,CSVSSGLNTGELFF
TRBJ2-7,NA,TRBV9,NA,TGTGCCAGCAGCCAAAGCGGGTCGACCGTCGAGCAGTACTTC,CASSQSGSTVEQYF
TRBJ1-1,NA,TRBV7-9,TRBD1,TGTGCCAGCAGCTATGGGACAGGGATTCACACTGAAGCTTTCTTT,CASSYGTGIHTEAFF
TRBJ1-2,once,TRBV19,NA,TGTGCCAGTAGCTCAGGGGCGGGAGCCTATGGCTACACCTTC,CASSSGAGAYGYTF
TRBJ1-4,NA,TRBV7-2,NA,TGTGCCAGCAGCTTATCAGGGGTTAATGAAAAACTGTTTTTT,CASSLSGVNEKLFF
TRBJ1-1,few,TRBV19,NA,TGTGCCAGTACGAGGTGGGAGTCAATGAACACTGAAGCTTTCTTT,CASTRWESMNTEAFF
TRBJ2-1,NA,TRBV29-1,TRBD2,TGCAGCGTTGAGCGACTAGCGAGCGACTACAATGAGCAGTTCTTC,CSVERLASDYNEQFF
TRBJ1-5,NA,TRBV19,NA,TGTGCCAGTAGTCTCAGAAGTCAGCCCCAGCATTTT,CASSLRSQPQHF
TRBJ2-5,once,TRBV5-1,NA,TGCGCCAGCAGCTTGGGGCCCAGAGAGACCCAGTACTTC,CASSLGPRETQYF
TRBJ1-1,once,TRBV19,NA,TGTGCCAGTAGTTTAACCGGGACGGGGGGGACTGAAGCTTTCTTT,CASSLTGTGGTEAFF
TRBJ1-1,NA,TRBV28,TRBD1,TGTGCCAGCACACCCTGGACAGGGAAGAACACTGAAGCTTTCTTT,CASTPWTGKNTEAFF
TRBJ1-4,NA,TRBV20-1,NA,TGCAGTGTCCCAGGGGACGAAAAACTGTTTTTT,CSVPGDEKLFF